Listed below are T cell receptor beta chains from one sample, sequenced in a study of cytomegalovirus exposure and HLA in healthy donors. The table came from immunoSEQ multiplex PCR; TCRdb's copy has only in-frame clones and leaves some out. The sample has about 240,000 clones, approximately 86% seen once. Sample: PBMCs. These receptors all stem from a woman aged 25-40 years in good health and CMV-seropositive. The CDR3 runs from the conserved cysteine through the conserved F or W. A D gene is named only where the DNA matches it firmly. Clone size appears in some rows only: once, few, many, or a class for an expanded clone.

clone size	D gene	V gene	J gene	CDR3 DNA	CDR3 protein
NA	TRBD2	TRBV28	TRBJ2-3	TGTGCCAGCAGTTCTCCGGGACTAGCGGGGCCGTATGGGCAGTATTTT	CASSSPGLAGPYGQYF
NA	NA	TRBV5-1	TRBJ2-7	TGCGCCAGCAGCTTGGAGCAGGTCTCCTACGAGCAGTACTTC	CASSLEQVSYEQYF
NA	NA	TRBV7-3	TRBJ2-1	TGTGCCAGCGCAAACGGAGCCTCCTCCTACAATGAGCAGTTCTTC	CASANGASSYNEQFF
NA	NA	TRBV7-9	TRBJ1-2	TGTGCCAGCAGTTTAGGGGACTCTAACTATGGCTACACCTTC	CASSLGDSNYGYTF
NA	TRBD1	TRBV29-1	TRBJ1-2	TGCAGCGTTGATGACAGGGTACGTGGCTACACCTTC	CSVDDRVRGYTF
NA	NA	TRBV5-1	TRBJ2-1	TGCGCCAGCAGCGATGGTGGGGGGTTGGTTGATGAGCAGTTCTTC	CASSDGGGLVDEQFF
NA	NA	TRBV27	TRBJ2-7	TGTGCCAGCAGTCCCCGTGGAGCCTCCTACGAGCAGTACTTC	CASSPRGASYEQYF
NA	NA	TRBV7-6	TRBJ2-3	TGTGCCAGCAGCTTAGGGCAGGCCACAGATACGCAGTATTTT	CASSLGQATDTQYF
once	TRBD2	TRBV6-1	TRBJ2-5	TGTGCCAGCAGTGAAGGACTAGCGGGACAAGAGACCCAGTACTTC	CASSEGLAGQETQYF
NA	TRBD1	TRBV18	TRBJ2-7	TGTGCCAGCTCACCACGAACAGGGGGGATTCGCTCCTACGAGCAGTACTTC	CASSPRTGGIRSYEQYF
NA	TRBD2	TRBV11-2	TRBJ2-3	TGTGCCAGCAGCTTGCGACTAGCGGGGAATCTAGATACGCAGTATTTT	CASSLRLAGNLDTQYF
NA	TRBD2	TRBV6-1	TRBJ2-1	TGTGCCAGCAGTCTAGCGGGAGGGAATGAGCAGTTCTTC	CASSLAGGNEQFF
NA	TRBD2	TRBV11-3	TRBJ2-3	TGTGCCAGCAGCCTTAGCGGGAGGGCCGAGAATACGCAGTATTTT	CASSLSGRAENTQYF
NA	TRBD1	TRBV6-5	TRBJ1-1	TGTGCCAGCAGTTACGGTAGGAATGAGGACAGGGGACTGTTCTTT	CASSYGRNEDRGLFF
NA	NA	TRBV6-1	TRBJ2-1	TGTGCCAGCAGTGCCGGGCGGGGGCAGTCCCCCTACAATGAGCAGTTCTTC	CASSAGRGQSPYNEQFF
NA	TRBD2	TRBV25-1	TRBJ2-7	TGTGCCAGCAGTGAATCCCCGGGAGGATCCTACGAGCAGTACTTC	CASSESPGGSYEQYF
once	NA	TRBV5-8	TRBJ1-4	TGTGCCAGCAATCTGGGGGGGTCCCGAAAGGAAAAACTGTTTTTT	CASNLGGSRKEKLFF
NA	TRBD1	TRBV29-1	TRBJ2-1	TGCAGCGTTGAGGACAGGGAATACTACAATGAGCAGTTCTTC	CSVEDREYYNEQFF
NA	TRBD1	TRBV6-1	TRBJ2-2	TGTGCCAGCAGATTGGACAGGGGCTCGGTCGGGGAGCTGTTTTTT	CASRLDRGSVGELFF
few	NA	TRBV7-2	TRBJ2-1	TGTGCCAGCAGCCCAGATACCGGGACTCCTTACAATGAGCAGTTCTTC	CASSPDTGTPYNEQFF
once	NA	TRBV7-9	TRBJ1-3	TGTGCCAGCAGCTTAGACGGGGAAACTGGAAACACCATATATTTT	CASSLDGETGNTIYF
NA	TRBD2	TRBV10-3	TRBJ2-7	TGTGCCATCAGTGAGTCGAGGACTAGCGGCTCCTACGAGCAGTACTTC	CAISESRTSGSYEQYF
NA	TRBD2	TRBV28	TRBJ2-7	TGTGCCAGCAGTCAGCCGGGACTAGCGGGAGATGAGCAGTACTTC	CASSQPGLAGDEQYF
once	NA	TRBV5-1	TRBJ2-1	TGCGCCAGCAGCTTGATGATAGCGGACAATGAGCAGTTCTTC	CASSLMIADNEQFF
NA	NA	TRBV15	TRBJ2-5	TGTGCCACCAACTACAACGTGGGAGGGACCCAGTACTTC	CATNYNVGGTQYF
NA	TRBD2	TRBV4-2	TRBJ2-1	TGTGCCAGCAGCCAAATAACGGGAGGTGGAGAGCAGTTCTTC	CASSQITGGGEQFF
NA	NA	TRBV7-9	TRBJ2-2	TGTGCCAGCAGCTTACGGGGGAACGCGAACACCGGGGAGCTGTTTTTT	CASSLRGNANTGELFF
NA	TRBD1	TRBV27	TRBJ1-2	TGTGCCAGCAGCTTAACGGGACAGGGAGACGCTGGCTACACCTTC	CASSLTGQGDAGYTF
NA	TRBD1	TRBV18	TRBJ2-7	TGTGCCAGCTCACCAATTAGAGGGGGCCCACCCTACGAGCAGTACTTC	CASSPIRGGPPYEQYF
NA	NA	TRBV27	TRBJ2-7	TGTGCCAGCAGTTTATCACTCCCGGGCGGGCGAAGGGTGGCTCGCGAGCAGTACTTC	CASSLSLPGGRRVAREQYF
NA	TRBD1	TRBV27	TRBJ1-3	TGTGCCAGCAGTTTATCGATGACAGGGGACTACTCTGGAAACACCATATATTTT	CASSLSMTGDYSGNTIYF
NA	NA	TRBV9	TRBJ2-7	TGTGCCAGCAGCGCAGAAGGGGCGGGGTACGAGCAGTACTTC	CASSAEGAGYEQYF
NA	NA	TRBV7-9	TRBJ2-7	TGTGCCAGCAGTTTCCGGGCGGGCTCCTACGAGCAGTACTTC	CASSFRAGSYEQYF
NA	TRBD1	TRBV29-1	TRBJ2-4	TGCAGCGTTGAGGACAGGGGGCTTGGAAGAGACAAAAACATTCAGTACTTC	CSVEDRGLGRDKNIQYF
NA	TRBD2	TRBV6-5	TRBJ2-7	TGTGCCAGCAGTTATCTAGCGGGAGAGGATGAGCAGTACTTC	CASSYLAGEDEQYF
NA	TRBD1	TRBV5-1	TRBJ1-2	TGCGCCAGCAGCTTAGGACAGGGTAACGGCTACACCTTC	CASSLGQGNGYTF
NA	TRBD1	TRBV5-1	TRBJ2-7	TGCGCCAGCAGCCTCGATACAGGGGCCACTATTGACTACGAGCAGTACTTC	CASSLDTGATIDYEQYF